The 15 T cell receptor beta chains given below trace back to one sample, sequenced in a study of post-analysis software for immune sequencing data. Findings and limits, study-wide: Comparison of patients with controls showed roughly five TRBV segments more frequent in patients, TRBV5-6, TRBV5-1 and TRBV20-1 among them.

Incorporated into the TCR beta cDNA libraries were unique molecular identifiers, which served to reduce PCR and sequencing biases. Via MiXCR, TCRdb re-called the PCR reads, giving one row per CDR3 protein. The table records 750,000 to 950,000 distinct CDR3 sequences, roughly 50% of them present only once. No antigens are known for them. Sequenced input: blood. These receptor sequences come from a girl aged 10 to 17 with multiple sclerosis.

The chain uses TRBV15 and TRBJ2-1; D gene unclear. The CDR3 spans 13 residues. Germline V lookup: CDR1 LNHNV, CDR2 YYDKDF (reference sequence). V dropped 3 bases and J dropped 6 bases, with 9 bases sitting between them. CDR3 amino acids: CATSSGPPNEQFF. CDR3 in DNA: TGTGCCACCAGCAGCGGTCCACCCAATGAGCAGTTCTTC.

This rearrangement joins TRBV7-8 to TRBJ2-5; weak D call: TRBD2 (7 bases). The CDR3 length is 18 residues. Germline CDR1 is SGHVS and CDR2 is FQNEAQ. Trimming left V 5 bases short and J 1 base short, with 23 bases between. Here the CDR3 reads CASSPLGWRGGFQETQYF. The CDR3 coding sequence is TGTGCCAGCAGCCCTCTTGGGTGGCGCGGGGGCTTCCAAGAGACCCAGTACTTC.

The CDR3 loop reads CSARVGLTTDTQYF. CDR3 sequence (DNA): TGCAGTGCTAGGGTGGGTCTAACGACCGATACGCAGTATTTT. This chain joins TRBV20-1 and TRBJ2-3; D unclear. Trimming left V 3 bases short and J 6 bases short, with 16 bases between. Per the germline V gene, CDR1 is DFQATT and CDR2 is SNEGSKA (reference sequence). CDR3 length: 14 amino acids.

This sequence joins TRBV20-1 and TRBJ2-1; D assignment may be TRBD1 or TRBD2 (6 bases each). Germline CDR1 reads DFQATT; CDR2 reads SNEGSKA (reference sequence). Trimming shortened V by 3 bases and J by 14 bases, and 32 bases separated the two germline ends. The CDR3 is 17 residues long. Written as DNA, the CDR3 is TGCAGTGCTAGGGAACATACCGGGACACCCGACACACGGAGGGAGTTCTTC. Translating gives CSAREHTGTPDTRREFF.

The chain links TRBV5-1 to TRBJ1-5, with no clear D. The germline V gene encodes CDR1 SGHRS and CDR2 YFSETQ. CDR3 length equals 14 residues. Trimming took off 0 bases at V and 5 bases at J, with 9 bases between the two ends. CDR3 nucleotide sequence: TGCGCCAGCAGCTTGGCGGGGAGGCATCAGCCCCAGCATTTT. Amino acid sequence: CASSLAGRHQPQHF.

This sequence joins TRBV20-1 and TRBJ2-3; D gene unclear. Germline V gene lookup returns CDR1 DFQATT and CDR2 SNEGSKA (reference sequence). This CDR3 spans 13 amino acids. V was pared by 3 bases and J by 7 bases, with 14 bases between. CDR3 in amino acids: CSASYPGQYTQYF. CDR3 sequence (DNA): TGCAGTGCTAGTTATCCCGGGCAATATACGCAGTATTTT.

V gene TRBV6-6 combines with J gene TRBJ2-3; 7 nucleotides line up with TRBD2. The V gene's germline CDR1 is MNHNY and CDR2 SVGAGI (reference sequence). The CDR3 sequence is 14 residues long. J lost 2 bases, V lost 5 bases, and 4 bases had no gene match. The chain's CDR3 is CASSGGTTTDTQYF. The CDR3 nucleotides are TGTGCCAGCAGTGGGGGGACTACCACAGATACGCAGTATTTT.

This chain uses TRBV20-1 with TRBJ1-3, with D possibly TRBD1 on 5 matching bases. The CDR3 is 15 residues long. V lost 0 bases to trimming and J lost 5 bases, with 14 bases between them. CDR1 and CDR2 (germline): DFQATT, SNEGSKA (reference sequence). CDR3 in amino acids: CSARDPWTNRNTIYF. The CDR3 coding sequence is TGCAGTGCTAGAGATCCCTGGACAAATAGAAACACCATATATTTT.

The chain uses TRBV5-1 and TRBJ2-7; perhaps TRBD1 as D (6 bases). The CDR3 totals 15 residues. CDR1 and CDR2 from the germline V gene are SGHRS and YFSETQ. Trimming took 3 bases from V and 0 from J, leaving 13 bases between them. The CDR3 nucleotides are TGCGCCAGCAGCTACCGGGACAAGAGCTCCTACGAGCAGTACTTC. Encoded protein: CASSYRDKSSYEQYF.

This chain links TRBV20-1 with TRBJ2-5; D is possibly TRBD1 (6 bases). The J call could be wrong; TRBJ2-7 is a better fit for the DNA end. Germline values: CDR1 DFQATT, CDR2 SNEGSKA (reference sequence). This CDR3 contains 13 residues. The CDR3, as DNA: TGCAGTGCTCCCGTGGGGGCGTACGACGAGCAGTACTTC. Translated: CSAPVGAYDEQYF.

This chain connects TRBV29-1 to TRBJ2-1; the D gene is possibly TRBD2 (7 bases). CDR1 is SQVTM and CDR2 is ANQGSEA in the germline V gene. Trimming took off 7 bases at V and 4 bases at J, with 14 bases between the two ends. This CDR3 is built from 13 residues. CDR3 loop: CSGRGGSYNEQFF. The CDR3 coding sequence is TGCAGCGGGAGGGGGGGTTCGTACAATGAGCAGTTCTTC.

The chain is built from TRBV4-2 and TRBJ1-1, with D unresolved. This CDR3 spans 13 amino acids. CDR1 is LGHNA, CDR2 YNFKEQ, per germline. V lost 2 bases and J 1 base, leaving 5 bases between the germline ends. CDR3 residues: CASSQSQNTEAFF. As DNA, the CDR3 is TGTGCCAGCAGCCAATCACAGAACACTGAAGCTTTCTTT.

The rearrangement uses TRBV5-5 and TRBJ1-2, with D possibly matching TRBD1 (5 bases). The CDR3 sequence is 17 residues long. Trimming took off 4 bases at V and 2 bases at J, with 21 bases between the two ends. CDR1 is SGHKS, CDR2 YYEKEE, per germline (reference sequence). The CDR3 sequence is CASSPWGEARRNYGYTF. CDR3 sequence (DNA): TGTGCCAGCAGCCCCTGGGGGGAGGCCAGAAGGAACTATGGCTACACCTTC.

V is TRBV18 and J is TRBJ1-1, with unresolved D. The CDR3 has 13 residues. The V end was cut by 3 bases, the J end by 4 bases, with 9 bases between. Germline V gives CDR1 KGHSH, CDR2 LQKENI. The CDR3: CASSPIGGTEAFF. The CDR3 bases are TGTGCCAGCTCACCGATCGGAGGCACTGAAGCTTTCTTT.

This chain uses TRBV5-1 with TRBJ1-1, with D maybe TRBD1 (5 bases). The germline V gene encodes CDR1 SGHRS and CDR2 YFSETQ. Trimming took 5 bases from V and 6 from J, leaving 17 bases between them. The CDR3 is 14 residues long. The CDR3 loop reads CASRLEGRVAEAFF. The CDR3 nucleotides are TGCGCCAGCAGACTGGAGGGGCGGGTGGCTGAAGCTTTCTTT.